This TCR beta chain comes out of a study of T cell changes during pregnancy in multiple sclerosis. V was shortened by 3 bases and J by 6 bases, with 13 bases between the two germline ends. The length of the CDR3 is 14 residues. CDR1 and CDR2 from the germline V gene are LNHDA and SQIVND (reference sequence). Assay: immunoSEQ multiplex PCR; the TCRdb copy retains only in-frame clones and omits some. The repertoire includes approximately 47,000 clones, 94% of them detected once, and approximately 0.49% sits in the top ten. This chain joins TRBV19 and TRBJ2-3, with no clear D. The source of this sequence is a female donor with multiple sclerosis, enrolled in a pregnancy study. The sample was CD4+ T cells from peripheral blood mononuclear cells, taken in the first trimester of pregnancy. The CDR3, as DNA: TGTGCCAGTAGTATGGCAGGAAAATTTGATACGCAGTATTTT. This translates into CASSMAGKFDTQYF. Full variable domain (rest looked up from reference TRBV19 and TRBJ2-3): DGGITQSPKYLFRKEGQNVTLSCEQNLNHDAMYWYRQDPGQGLRLIYYSQIVNDFQKGDIAEGYSVSREKKESFPLTVTSAQKNPTAFYLCASSMAGKFDTQYFGPGTRLTVL.